This T cell receptor beta chain was captured in a study of T cell repertoires in cytomegalovirus infection. Study summary: Public TCR beta signatures were indicative of both CMV infection and a matching HLA type.

This CDR3 is 13 amino acids long. Germline V gene sequence: CDR1 SGHVS, CDR2 FNYEAQ. Trimming left V 3 bases short and J 6 bases short, with 10 bases between. Each CDR3 protein gets one entry after TCRdb re-called the reads with MiXCR. This sample has a few hundred thousand distinct CDR3 sequences, with over 7.5% found just once. Points from the study as a whole: HLA-C-restricted, CMV-specific TCR beta clonotypes were dominant ex vivo. Frequencies of public TCR beta families were cumulated, and this identified carriers of CMV plus the relevant HLA.

Only a few counts were recorded for this clonotype. Its target is unknown. This TCR was recovered from a human donor in good health (CMV status not recorded). Some clones in this sample may be carry-over from other donors' samples. The gene calls are TRBV7-6 and TRBJ2-3; D possibly matches TRBD1 or TRBD2 (6 bases each). Material: PBMCs. The CDR3 loop is CASSLGGPDTQYF. CDR3 sequence (DNA): TGTGCCAGCAGCTTGGGGGGCCCGGATACGCAGTATTTT. Filled out from reference TRBV7-6 and TRBJ2-3, the complete variable domain reads GAGVSQSPRYKVTKRGQDVALRCDPISGHVSLYWYRQALGQGPEFLTYFNYEAQQDKSGLPNDRFSAERPEGSISTLTIQRTEQRDSAMYRCASSLGGPDTQYFGPGTRLTVL.